This is a list of T cell receptor beta chains from one sample in a study of blood T cell repertoires in COVID-19. TCRdb keeps only in-frame clones here, not all; method: immunoSEQ multiplex PCR. Among under 300,000 clones listed, around nine tenths were seen once. The source material was peripheral blood. The source of these receptors is a woman in her seventies with active or convalescent COVID-19. The CDR3 runs from the conserved cysteine through the conserved F or W. Fields, in order: V gene, J gene, clone size, D gene, CDR3 protein, CDR3 DNA. D genes are given only for firm matches. Part of the rows lack a size; the others show once, few, many or a class for expanded clones.

>TRBV3-1/TRBV3-2|TRBJ1-2|-|-
CASSQQGGGYTF
TGTGCCAGCAGCCAACAGGGTGGCGGCTACACCTTC
>TRBV5-4|TRBJ1-2|-|TRBD1
CASSTPMTGPWGYTF
TGTGCCAGCAGCACCCCCATGACAGGGCCCTGGGGCTACACCTTC
>TRBV5-5|TRBJ1-2|few|TRBD1
CASSPVGRGLLYTF
TGTGCCAGCAGCCCTGTTGGCAGGGGGCTCCTCTACACCTTC
>TRBV19|TRBJ2-7|-|-
CASSIQGMRNEQYF
TGTGCCAGTAGTATACAGGGGATGCGCAACGAGCAGTACTTC
>TRBV5-4|TRBJ1-2|-|-
CASTFRGGAVGGYTF
TGTGCCAGCACCTTTCGCGGAGGTGCCGTCGGTGGCTACACCTTC
>TRBV30|TRBJ1-3|-|-
CAWREREPSGNTIYF
TGTGCCTGGAGAGAGAGGGAGCCCTCTGGAAACACCATATATTTT
>TRBV27|TRBJ2-7|-|-
CASSAGLKTSYEQYF
TGTGCCAGCAGTGCGGGTCTGAAGACGTCCTACGAGCAGTACTTC
>TRBV7-2|TRBJ2-1|-|-
CASSFQYNEQFF
TGTGCCAGCAGCTTCCAATACAATGAGCAGTTCTTC
>TRBV25-1|TRBJ2-7|-|TRBD1
CASRGNGQGLYEQYF
TGTGCCAGCAGGGGGAACGGACAGGGGCTCTACGAGCAGTACTTC
>TRBV6-5|TRBJ1-6|-|-
CATTGNSPLHF
TGTGCCACCACGGGAAATTCACCCCTCCACTTT
>TRBV7-3|TRBJ2-1|-|TRBD1
CASSLYFRGRDRDVNEQFF
TGTGCCAGCAGCTTATACTTTAGAGGCCGAGACAGGGACGTCAATGAGCAGTTCTTC
>TRBV10-1|TRBJ2-2|-|TRBD1
CASSWTGDLNTGELFF
TGCGCCAGCAGTTGGACAGGGGACCTGAACACCGGGGAGCTGTTTTTT
>TRBV2|TRBJ1-2|-|-
CASSPQGLNYGYTF
TGTGCCAGCAGTCCACAGGGTTTGAACTATGGCTACACCTTC
>TRBV10-2|TRBJ1-6|-|-
CASSVSRGWNSPLHF
TGCGCCAGCAGTGTTTCACGGGGGTGGAATTCACCCCTCCACTTT
>TRBV27|TRBJ1-5|-|TRBD1
CASREGAGGNQPQHF
TGTGCCAGCAGAGAGGGGGCAGGGGGCAATCAGCCCCAGCATTTT
>TRBV25-1|TRBJ1-3|-|-
CASRPPTGHSGNTIYF
TGTGCCAGCAGGCCCCCGACAGGACACTCTGGAAACACCATATATTTT
>TRBV11-2|TRBJ2-7|-|TRBD1
CASSSGQEPLRGEQYF
TGTGCCAGCAGCTCGGGACAGGAGCCACTACGAGGCGAGCAGTACTTC
>TRBV4-3|TRBJ1-5|once|TRBD1
CASSLDRAWGQPQHF
TGCGCCAGCAGCCTTGACAGGGCCTGGGGGCAGCCCCAGCATTTT
>TRBV10-1|TRBJ2-1|-|-
CATSGGFYNEQFF
TGCGCCACCTCTGGGGGCTTTTACAATGAGCAGTTCTTC
>TRBV18|TRBJ1-3|-|-
CASSPTPGPSGNTIYF
TGTGCCAGCTCCCCCACCCCGGGTCCCTCTGGAAACACCATATATTTT
>TRBV5-8|TRBJ1-2|-|-
CASSRGGANYGYTF
TGTGCCAGCAGTCGGGGGGGTGCTAACTATGGCTACACCTTC
>TRBV19|TRBJ1-2|-|-
CASSIGPTGFNYGYTF
TGTGCCAGTAGTATAGGACCCACGGGGTTTAACTATGGCTACACCTTC
>TRBV9|TRBJ2-1|-|-
CASSAGMQYNEQFF
TGTGCCAGCAGTGCAGGGATGCAGTACAATGAGCAGTTCTTC
>TRBV5-1|TRBJ1-6|few|-
CASSLVSSYNSPLHF
TGCGCCAGCAGCTTGGTCAGCTCCTATAATTCACCCCTCCACTTT
>TRBV5-6|TRBJ2-7|-|TRBD2
CASSFRGLAMYEQYF
TGTGCCAGCAGCTTCCGGGGACTAGCGATGTACGAGCAGTACTTC
>TRBV4-3|TRBJ1-4|-|TRBD1
CASSQADRLNEKLFF
TGCGCCAGCAGCCAGGCGGACAGGCTCAATGAAAAACTGTTTTTT
>TRBV5-1|TRBJ2-3|-|-
CASSSGADTQYF
TGCGCCAGCAGCTCAGGGGCAGATACGCAGTATTTT
>TRBV29-1|TRBJ2-1|once|-
CSVDQDRSYNEQFF
TGCAGCGTTGATCAGGACAGATCATACAATGAGCAGTTCTTC
>TRBV19|TRBJ1-5|-|-
CASSIDRVNQPQHF
TGTGCCAGTAGTATAGACAGGGTAAATCAGCCCCAGCATTTT
>TRBV10-3|TRBJ2-3|-|-
CAISEPRTDTQYF
TGTGCCATCAGTGAGCCCAGAACAGATACGCAGTATTTT
>TRBV18|TRBJ1-3|-|-
CASSPGPTARDTIYF
TGTGCCAGCTCACCGGGTCCGACGGCTCGGGACACCATATATTTT